A selection of T cell receptor beta chains follows, all from one sample in a study of T cell repertoires in cytomegalovirus infection. In TCRdb, the reads were re-called with MiXCR into one record per CDR3 protein. This table holds fewer than 400,000 distinct CDR3 sequences, roughly 18% found once. Sequencing was performed on PBMCs. Receptor source: a human donor in good health (CMV status not recorded). Some clones in this sample may be carry-over from other donors' samples. Both conserved end residues are part of each CDR3. The order of the fields is J gene, clone size, D gene, V gene, CDR3 protein, CDR3 DNA. A D gene is named only where the DNA matches it firmly. Some rows have no size entry. The others give once, few or many, or a class for an expanded clone.

TRBJ2-3,few,.,TRBV5-1,CASSLYGTFTDTQYF,TGCGCCAGCAGCCTGTACGGGACGTTCACAGATACGCAGTATTTT
TRBJ2-3,few,.,TRBV5-6,CASSPSRRTDTQYF,TGTGCCAGCAGCCCATCTCGAAGAACAGATACGCAGTATTTT
TRBJ1-2,.,.,TRBV19,CASSTERHSNYGYTF,TGTGCCAGTAGTACCGAGAGACACTCTAACTATGGCTACACCTTC
TRBJ2-7,few,.,TRBV6-1,CASSEYEKSEQYF,TGTGCCAGCAGTGAATATGAAAAGAGCGAGCAGTACTTC
TRBJ2-1,.,.,TRBV20-1,CSARAYYNEQFF,TGCAGTGCTAGGGCGTACTACAATGAGCAGTTCTTC
TRBJ2-5,.,.,TRBV7-9,CASSLALSRAQETQYF,TGTGCCAGCAGCTTAGCGCTAAGCAGGGCCCAAGAGACCCAGTACTTC
TRBJ1-1,.,.,TRBV12-5,CASGLELVTEAFF,TGTGCTAGTGGTTTGGAATTGGTGACTGAAGCTTTCTTT
TRBJ1-3,once,.,TRBV19,CASSIRAVREENTIYF,TGTGCCAGTAGTATCCGGGCCGTTCGGGAGGAAAACACCATATATTTT
TRBJ2-2,.,TRBD2,TRBV6-2/TRBV6-3,CASSLAGHYGELFF,TGTGCCAGCAGCCTAGCGGGCCACTACGGGGAGCTGTTTTTT
TRBJ1-4,.,TRBD1,TRBV24-1,CATSDSTGLNEKLFF,TGTGCCACCAGTGATTCGACAGGGCTTAATGAAAAACTGTTTTTT
TRBJ2-7,many,TRBD2,TRBV7-8,CASSLFPSGVYEQYF,TGTGCCAGCAGCTTATTCCCTAGCGGGGTCTACGAGCAGTACTTC
TRBJ1-1,few,.,TRBV4-1,CASSQDLPGRHTEAFF,TGCGCCAGCAGCCAAGACCTACCGGGACGGCACACTGAAGCTTTCTTT
TRBJ2-3,many,.,TRBV20-1,CSASRKGTQYF,TGCAGTGCTAGCCGTAAGGGTACGCAGTATTTT
TRBJ2-3,many,.,TRBV7-2,CASSLVGMAQYF,TGTGCCAGCAGCTTAGTCGGGATGGCGCAGTATTTT
TRBJ2-2,.,.,TRBV6-4,CASSLEEGTGELFF,TGTGCCAGCTCTCTAGAGGAGGGCACCGGGGAGCTGTTTTTT
TRBJ2-2,many,.,TRBV7-9,CASTMDTNTGELFF,TGTGCCAGCACCATGGACACGAACACCGGGGAGCTGTTTTTT
TRBJ1-5,.,TRBD1,TRBV19,CASTDWGTGLHQPQHF,TGTGCCAGTACGGACTGGGGGACAGGATTGCATCAGCCCCAGCATTTT
TRBJ2-3,.,TRBD2,TRBV4-1,CASSPIAGVTDTQYF,TGCGCCAGCAGCCCTATAGCGGGAGTGACAGATACGCAGTATTTT
TRBJ2-7,.,.,TRBV7-9,CASSPKGGPQAYEQYF,TGTGCCAGCAGCCCGAAGGGGGGCCCCCAGGCCTACGAGCAGTACTTC
TRBJ2-7,.,.,TRBV7-7,CASSLRAGIGYEQYF,TGTGCCAGCAGCTTAAGGGCAGGGATAGGCTACGAGCAGTACTTC
TRBJ2-7,.,TRBD2,TRBV6-6,CASSYPGLAGIEQYF,TGTGCCAGCAGTTACCCAGGGCTAGCGGGGATCGAGCAGTACTTC
TRBJ2-1,many,TRBD2,TRBV7-2,CASSFSPAGDEQFF,TGTGCCAGCAGCTTCTCGCCAGCGGGAGACGAGCAGTTCTTC
TRBJ2-5,.,.,TRBV15,CATSRGYRETQYF,TGTGCCACCAGCAGAGGGTACCGAGAGACCCAGTACTTC
TRBJ1-6,many,.,TRBV4-2,CASWVGAGPLHF,TGTGCCAGCTGGGTGGGAGCGGGTCCCCTCCACTTT
TRBJ1-2,few,.,TRBV28,CASSLRSGLSGYTF,TGTGCCAGCAGTTTACGTTCAGGGTTAAGTGGCTACACCTTC
TRBJ1-3,few,.,TRBV10-3,CAISPQGISGNTIYF,TGTGCCATCAGTCCTCAGGGGATATCTGGAAACACCATATATTTT
TRBJ1-1,.,.,TRBV6-1,CASSPPPPGNTEAFF,TGTGCCAGCAGTCCCCCCCCCCCAGGGAACACTGAAGCTTTCTTT
TRBJ2-3,.,.,TRBV15,CATSNPSSVADTQYF,TGTGCCACCAGCAATCCGTCAAGTGTCGCAGATACGCAGTATTTT
TRBJ2-7,few,TRBD1,TRBV7-2,CASGDRGSYEQYF,TGTGCCAGCGGGGACAGAGGATCCTACGAGCAGTACTTC
TRBJ2-5,many,TRBD2,TRBV7-2,CASSFASGGSYQETQYF,TGTGCCAGCAGCTTCGCTAGCGGGGGATCGTACCAAGAGACCCAGTACTTC
TRBJ1-4,.,.,TRBV3-1,CASSLFGTSEKLFF,TGTGCCAGCAGCCTATTCGGGACCTCTGAAAAACTGTTTTTT
TRBJ1-5,many,.,TRBV7-2,CASSMIGGTNQPQHF,TGTGCCAGCAGCATGATTGGTGGGACCAATCAGCCCCAGCATTTT
TRBJ2-1,.,.,TRBV18,CASSPGQGYEQFF,TGTGCCAGCTCACCAGGGCAGGGCTATGAGCAGTTCTTC
TRBJ2-7,few,TRBD2,TRBV7-2,CASSLGLAGRGVRYEQYF,TGTGCCAGCAGCTTAGGACTAGCGGGCCGGGGGGTAAGGTACGAGCAGTACTTC
TRBJ1-1,few,.,TRBV5-1,CASSLDGNSGLRAFF,TGCGCCAGCAGCTTAGATGGAAACTCTGGGCTGCGGGCTTTCTTT
TRBJ2-1,.,.,TRBV28,CASSSSSRGDGREQFF,TGTGCCAGCAGTTCGAGTTCCCGAGGGGACGGGAGAGAGCAGTTCTTC
TRBJ1-3,.,.,TRBV20-1,CSASEGTGNTIYF,TGCAGTGCTAGCGAGGGTACTGGAAACACCATATATTTT
TRBJ1-3,few,.,TRBV12-3/TRBV12-4,CASSSHSGNTIYF,TGTGCCAGCAGTTCCCACTCTGGAAACACCATATATTTT
TRBJ1-5,few,.,TRBV12-3/TRBV12-4,CASTATGGGQPQHF,TGTGCCAGCACCGCAACGGGGGGGGGTCAGCCCCAGCATTTT
TRBJ2-1,.,.,TRBV12-5,CASGLVLGGEQFF,TGTGCTAGTGGTTTGGTTTTGGGGGGTGAGCAGTTCTTC
TRBJ2-1,many,.,TRBV7-9,CASRSERGDLPYNEQFF,TGTGCCAGCAGAAGTGAACGGGGAGATCTACCCTACAATGAGCAGTTCTTC
TRBJ1-5,.,.,TRBV3-1,CASSQSRDQPQHF,TGTGCCAGCAGCCAGTCAAGGGATCAGCCCCAGCATTTT
TRBJ2-3,many,.,TRBV7-3,CASSLNTGTDTQYF,TGTGCCAGCAGCTTAAACACAGGCACAGATACGCAGTATTTT
TRBJ2-1,few,TRBD2,TRBV29-1,CSVTNPGLAGGNEQFF,TGCAGCGTGACTAACCCGGGACTAGCGGGGGGAAATGAGCAGTTCTTC